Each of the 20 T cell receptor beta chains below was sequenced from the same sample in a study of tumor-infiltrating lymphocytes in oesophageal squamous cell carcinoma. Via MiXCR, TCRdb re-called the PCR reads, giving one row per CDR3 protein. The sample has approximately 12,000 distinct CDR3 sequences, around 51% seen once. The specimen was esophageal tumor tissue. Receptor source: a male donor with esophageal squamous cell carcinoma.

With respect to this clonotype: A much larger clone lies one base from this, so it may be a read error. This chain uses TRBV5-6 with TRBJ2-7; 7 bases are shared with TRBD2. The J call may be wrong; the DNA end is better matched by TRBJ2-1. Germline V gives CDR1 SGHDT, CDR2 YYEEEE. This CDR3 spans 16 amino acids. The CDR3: CASSLYGGRGTYEQFF. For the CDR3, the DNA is TGTGCCAGCAGCTTATACGGCGGGAGAGGGACCTACGAGCAGTTCTTC.

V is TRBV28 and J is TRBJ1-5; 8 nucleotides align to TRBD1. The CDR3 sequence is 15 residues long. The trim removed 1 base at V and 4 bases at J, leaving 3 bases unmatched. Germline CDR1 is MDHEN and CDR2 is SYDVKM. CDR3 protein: CASSLYQGANQPQHF. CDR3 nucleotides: TGTGCCAGCAGTTTATACCAGGGGGCGAATCAGCCCCAGCATTTT.

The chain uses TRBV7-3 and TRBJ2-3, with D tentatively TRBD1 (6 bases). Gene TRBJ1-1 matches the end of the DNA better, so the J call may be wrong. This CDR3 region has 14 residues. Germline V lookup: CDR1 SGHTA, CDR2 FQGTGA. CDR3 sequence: CASSLQGSNTEAFF. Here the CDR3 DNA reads TGTGCCAGCAGCTTACAGGGGAGTAACACTGAAGCTTTCTTT.

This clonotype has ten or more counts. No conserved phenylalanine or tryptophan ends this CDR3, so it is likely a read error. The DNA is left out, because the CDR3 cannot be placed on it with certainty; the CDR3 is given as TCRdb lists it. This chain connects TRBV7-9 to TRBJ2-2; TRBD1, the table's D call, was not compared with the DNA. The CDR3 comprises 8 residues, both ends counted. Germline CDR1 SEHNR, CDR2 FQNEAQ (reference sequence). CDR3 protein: CASSFRDR.

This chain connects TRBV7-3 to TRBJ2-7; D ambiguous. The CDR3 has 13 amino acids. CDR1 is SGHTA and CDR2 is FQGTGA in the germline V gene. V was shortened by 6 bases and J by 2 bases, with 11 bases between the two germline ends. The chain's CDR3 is CASSPPGTYEQYF. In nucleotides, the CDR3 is TGTGCCAGCAGTCCCCCCGGCACCTACGAGCAGTACTTC.

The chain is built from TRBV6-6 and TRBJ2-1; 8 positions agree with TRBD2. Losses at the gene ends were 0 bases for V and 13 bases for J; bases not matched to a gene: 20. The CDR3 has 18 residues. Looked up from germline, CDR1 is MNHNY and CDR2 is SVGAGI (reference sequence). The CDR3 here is CASSYSSEASGPQETQFF. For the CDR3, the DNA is TGTGCCAGCAGTTACTCTTCCGAGGCTAGCGGGCCGCAAGAGACCCAGTTCTTC.

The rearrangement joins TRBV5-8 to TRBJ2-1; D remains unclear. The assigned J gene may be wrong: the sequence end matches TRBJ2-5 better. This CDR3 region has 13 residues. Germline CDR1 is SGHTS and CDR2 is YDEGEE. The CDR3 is CASSLASQETQYF. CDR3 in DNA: TGTGCCAGCAGCTTGGCCAGTCAAGAGACCCAGTACTTC.

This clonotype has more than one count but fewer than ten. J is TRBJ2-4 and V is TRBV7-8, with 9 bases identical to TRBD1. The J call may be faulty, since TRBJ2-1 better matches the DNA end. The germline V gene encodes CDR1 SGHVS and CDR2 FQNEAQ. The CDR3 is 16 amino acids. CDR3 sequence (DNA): TGTGCCAGCAGCTTAGGCTGGGGACAGGGATACAATGAGCAGTTCTTC. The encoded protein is CASSLGWGQGYNEQFF.

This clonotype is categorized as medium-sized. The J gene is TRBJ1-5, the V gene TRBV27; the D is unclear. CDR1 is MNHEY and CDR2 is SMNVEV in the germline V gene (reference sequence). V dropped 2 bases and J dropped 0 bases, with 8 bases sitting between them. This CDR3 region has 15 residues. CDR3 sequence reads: CASSLAGYSNQPQHF. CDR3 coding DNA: TGTGCCAGCAGTTTAGCGGGATATAGCAATCAGCCCCAGCATTTT.

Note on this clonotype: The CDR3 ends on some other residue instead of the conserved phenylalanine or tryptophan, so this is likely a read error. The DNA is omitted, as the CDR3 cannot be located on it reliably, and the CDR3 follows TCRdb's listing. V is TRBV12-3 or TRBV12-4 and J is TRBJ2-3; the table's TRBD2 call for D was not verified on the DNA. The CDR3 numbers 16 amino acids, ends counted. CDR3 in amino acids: CASSWTSGGYEQYFGA.

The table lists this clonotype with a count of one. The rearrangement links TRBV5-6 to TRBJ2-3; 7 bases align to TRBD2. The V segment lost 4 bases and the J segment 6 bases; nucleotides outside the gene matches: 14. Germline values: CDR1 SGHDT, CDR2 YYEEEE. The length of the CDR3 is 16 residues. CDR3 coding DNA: TGTGCCAGCAGCGCCCGGGGAGCGGGGTGGGCGGATACGCAGTATTTT. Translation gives CASSARGAGWADTQYF.

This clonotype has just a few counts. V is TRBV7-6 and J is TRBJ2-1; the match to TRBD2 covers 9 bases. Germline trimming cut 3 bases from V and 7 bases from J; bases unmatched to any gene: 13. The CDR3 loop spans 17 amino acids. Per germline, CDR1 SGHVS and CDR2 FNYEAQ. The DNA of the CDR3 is TGTGCCAGCAGCTTGGGATTCTGGCGGGGGGGCTCAAATGAGCAGTTCTTC. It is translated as CASSLGFWRGGSNEQFF.

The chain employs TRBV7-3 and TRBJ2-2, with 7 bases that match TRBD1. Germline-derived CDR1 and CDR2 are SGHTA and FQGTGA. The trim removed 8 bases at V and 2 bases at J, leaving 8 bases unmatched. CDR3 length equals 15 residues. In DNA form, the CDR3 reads TGTGCCAGCCGAACAGGGGACCTTAACACCGGGGAGCTGTTTTTT. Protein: CASRTGDLNTGELFF. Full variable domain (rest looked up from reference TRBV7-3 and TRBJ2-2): GAGVSQTPSNKVTEKGKYVELRCDPISGHTALYWYRQSLGQGPEFLIYFQGTGAADDSGLPNDRFFAVRPEGSVSTLKIQRTERGDSAVYLCASRTGDLNTGELFFGEGSRLTVL.

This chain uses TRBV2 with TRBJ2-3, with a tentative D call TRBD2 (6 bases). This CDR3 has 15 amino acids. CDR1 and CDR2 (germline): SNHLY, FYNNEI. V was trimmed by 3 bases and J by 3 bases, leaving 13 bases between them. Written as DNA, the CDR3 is TGTGCCAGCAGTGATCTTCGAGGGAGGACAGATACGCAGTATTTT. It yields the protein CASSDLRGRTDTQYF. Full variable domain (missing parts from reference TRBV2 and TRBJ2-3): EPEVTQTPSHQVTQMGQEVILRCVPISNHLYFYWYRQILGQKVEFLVSFYNNEISEKSEIFDDQFSVERPDGSNFTLKIRSTKLEDSAMYFCASSDLRGRTDTQYFGPGTRLTVL.

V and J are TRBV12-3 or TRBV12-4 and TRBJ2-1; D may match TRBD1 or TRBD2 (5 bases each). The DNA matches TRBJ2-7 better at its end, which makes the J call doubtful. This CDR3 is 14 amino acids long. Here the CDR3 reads CASSLDGALAEQYF. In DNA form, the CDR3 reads TGTGCCAGCAGTTTGGACGGGGCCTTAGCTGAGCAGTACTTC.

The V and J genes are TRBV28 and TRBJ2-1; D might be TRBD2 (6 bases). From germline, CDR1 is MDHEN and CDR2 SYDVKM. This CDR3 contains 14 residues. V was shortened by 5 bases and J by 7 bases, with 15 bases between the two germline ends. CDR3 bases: TGTGCCAGCAGTGTAATAGGGAGCGGGAATGAGCAGTTCTTC. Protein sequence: CASSVIGSGNEQFF.

The DNA for the CDR3 is TGTGCCAGCTCACCAAGGCTAGCGGGAGAACATGAGCAGTTCTTC. Amino acid sequence: CASSPRLAGEHEQFF. The chain combines TRBV18 with TRBJ2-3, with 10 bases that match TRBD2. The DNA end favors TRBJ2-1, so the J call may be wrong. The CDR3 length is 15 residues. CDR1 is KGHSH and CDR2 is LQKENI in the germline V gene.

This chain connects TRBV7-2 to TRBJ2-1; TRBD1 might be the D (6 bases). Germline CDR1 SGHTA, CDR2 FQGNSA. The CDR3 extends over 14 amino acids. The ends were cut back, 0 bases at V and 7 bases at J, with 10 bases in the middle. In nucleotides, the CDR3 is TGTGCCAGCAGCTTAGCTGCAGGGGCGAATGAGCAGTTCTTC. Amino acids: CASSLAAGANEQFF. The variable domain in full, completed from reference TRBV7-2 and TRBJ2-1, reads GAGVSQSPSNKVTEKGKDVELRCDPISGHTALYWYRQSLGQGLEFLIYFQGNSAPDKSGLPSDRFSAERTGGSVSTLTIQRTQQEDSAVYLCASSLAAGANEQFFGPGTRLTVL.

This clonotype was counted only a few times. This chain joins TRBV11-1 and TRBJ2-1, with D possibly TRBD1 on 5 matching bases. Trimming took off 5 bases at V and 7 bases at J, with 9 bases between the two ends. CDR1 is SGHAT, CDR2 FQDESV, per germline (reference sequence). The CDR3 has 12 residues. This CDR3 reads CASSRTGNEQFF. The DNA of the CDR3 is TGTGCCAGCAGCCGTACAGGAAATGAGCAGTTCTTC.

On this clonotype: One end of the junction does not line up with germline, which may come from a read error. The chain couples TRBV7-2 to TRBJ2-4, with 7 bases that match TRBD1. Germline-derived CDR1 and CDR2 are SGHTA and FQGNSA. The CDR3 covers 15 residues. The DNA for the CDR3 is TGTGCCAGCAACTCGATGACAGGGAGCAATTCACCCCTCCACTTC. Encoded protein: CASNSMTGSNSPLHF.